This section outlines one TCR beta chain sequence together with its context. Germline and junction disagree at one end, which may indicate a read error. These data originate in a study of glioma-infiltrating T cells. There are 16 residues in the CDR3. Germline assignment: CDR1 MGHRA and CDR2 YSYEKL. TCR alpha and beta CDR3 regions were amplified from RNA using iRepertoire nested multiplex PCR. One entry per CDR3 protein results from TCRdb running MiXCR on the multiplex PCR reads. This table has about 410,000 distinct CDR3 sequences, around 38% appearing once. This clonotype originated in a human donor with low-grade glioma or glioblastoma, undergoing nonglioma brain surgery, or in good health (not recorded which). V is TRBV4-1 and J is TRBJ1-1; TRBD1 might be the D (5 bases). Material: glioma tissue, nonneoplastic brain tissue, or PBMCs (not recorded which). The CDR3 region is CASSHLREGPNTEPFF. DNA of the CDR3: TGCGCCAGCAGCCATCTTCGCGAGGGGCCGAACACTGAACCTTTCTTT.